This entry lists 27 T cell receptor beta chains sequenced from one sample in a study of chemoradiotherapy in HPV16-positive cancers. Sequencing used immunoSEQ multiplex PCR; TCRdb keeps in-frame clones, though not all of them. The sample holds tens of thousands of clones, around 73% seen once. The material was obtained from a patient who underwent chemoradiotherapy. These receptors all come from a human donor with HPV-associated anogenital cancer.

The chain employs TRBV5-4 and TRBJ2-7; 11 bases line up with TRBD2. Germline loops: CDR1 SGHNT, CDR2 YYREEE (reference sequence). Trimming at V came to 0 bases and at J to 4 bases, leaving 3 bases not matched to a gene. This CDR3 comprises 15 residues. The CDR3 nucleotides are TGTGCCAGCAGCTTGGGGCTAGCGGGAGGTTACGAGCAGTACTTC. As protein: CASSLGLAGGYEQYF.

The CDR3 DNA reads TGTGCCAGCAGCTTAGGACACCCCTACGAGCAGTACTTC. It is translated as CASSLGHPYEQYF. This rearrangement joins TRBV7-2 to TRBJ2-7; D is undetermined. The V and J ends lost 1 base and 2 bases respectively, with 6 bases between them. The CDR3 loop spans 13 amino acids. Germline CDR1 reads SGHTA; CDR2 reads FQGNSA.

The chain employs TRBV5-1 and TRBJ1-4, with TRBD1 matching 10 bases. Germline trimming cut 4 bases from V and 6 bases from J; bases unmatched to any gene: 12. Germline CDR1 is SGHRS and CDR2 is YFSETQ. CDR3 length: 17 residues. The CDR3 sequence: CASSVSTGGAGDEKLFF. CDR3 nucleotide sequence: TGCGCCAGCAGCGTCTCGACAGGGGGCGCGGGGGATGAAAAACTGTTTTTT.

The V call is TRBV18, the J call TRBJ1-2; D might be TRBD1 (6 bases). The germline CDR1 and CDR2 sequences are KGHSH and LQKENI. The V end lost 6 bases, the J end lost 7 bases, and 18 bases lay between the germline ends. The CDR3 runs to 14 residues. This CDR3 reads CASSPRGGAGGYTF. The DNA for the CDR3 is TGTGCCAGCTCCCCAAGGGGGGGGGCTGGTGGCTACACCTTC. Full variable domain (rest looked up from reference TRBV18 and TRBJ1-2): NAGVMQNPRHLVRRRGQEARLRCSPMKGHSHVYWYRQLPEEGLKFMVYLQKENIIDESGMPKERFSAEFPKEGPSILRIQQVVRGDSAAYFCASSPRGGAGGYTFGSGTRLTVV.

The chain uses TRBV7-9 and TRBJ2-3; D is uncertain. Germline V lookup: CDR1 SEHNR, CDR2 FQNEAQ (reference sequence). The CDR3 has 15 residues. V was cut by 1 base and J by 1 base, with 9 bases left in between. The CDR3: CASSLGPIGTDTQYF. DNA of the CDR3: TGTGCCAGCAGCTTAGGCCCAATCGGCACAGATACGCAGTATTTT.

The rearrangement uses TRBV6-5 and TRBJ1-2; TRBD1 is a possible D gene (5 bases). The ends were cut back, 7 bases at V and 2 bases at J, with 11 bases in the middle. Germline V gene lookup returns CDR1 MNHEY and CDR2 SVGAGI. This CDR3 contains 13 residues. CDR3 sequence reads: CASTSGGNYGYTF. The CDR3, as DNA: TGTGCCAGCACCTCTGGGGGGAACTATGGCTACACCTTC.

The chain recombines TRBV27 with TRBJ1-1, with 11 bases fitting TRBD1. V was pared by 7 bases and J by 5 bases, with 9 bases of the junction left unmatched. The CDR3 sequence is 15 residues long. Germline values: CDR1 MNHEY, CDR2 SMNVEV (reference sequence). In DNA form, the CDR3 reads TGTGCCAGCACTCCAGGACAGGGGGCCCGGACTGAAGCTTTCTTT. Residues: CASTPGQGARTEAFF.

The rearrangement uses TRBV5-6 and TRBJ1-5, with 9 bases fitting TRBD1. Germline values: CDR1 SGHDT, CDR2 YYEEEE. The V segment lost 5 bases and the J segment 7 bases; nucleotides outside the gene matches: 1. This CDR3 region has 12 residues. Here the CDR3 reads CASRTGGQPQHF. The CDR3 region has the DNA TGTGCCAGCAGGACAGGGGGACAGCCCCAGCATTTT.

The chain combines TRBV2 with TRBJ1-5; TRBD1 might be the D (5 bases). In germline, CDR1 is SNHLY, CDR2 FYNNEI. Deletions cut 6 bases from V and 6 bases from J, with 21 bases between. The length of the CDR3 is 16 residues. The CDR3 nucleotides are TGTGCCAGCAGATCCGGAGGGACCGCTAAAGGTCAGCCCCAGCATTTT. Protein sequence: CASRSGGTAKGQPQHF.

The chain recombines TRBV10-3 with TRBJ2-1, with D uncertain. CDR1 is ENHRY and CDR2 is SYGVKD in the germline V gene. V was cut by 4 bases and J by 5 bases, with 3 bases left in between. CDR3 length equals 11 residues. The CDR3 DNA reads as TGTGCCATCAGTGCGGACAATGAGCAGTTCTTC. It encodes CAISADNEQFF.

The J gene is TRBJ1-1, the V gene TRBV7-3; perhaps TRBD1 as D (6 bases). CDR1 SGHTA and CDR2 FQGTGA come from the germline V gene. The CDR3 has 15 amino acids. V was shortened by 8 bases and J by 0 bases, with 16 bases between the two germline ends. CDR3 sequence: CASSLGGHLNTEAFF. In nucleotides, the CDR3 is TGTGCCAGCTCCCTTGGGGGACACCTGAACACTGAAGCTTTCTTT.

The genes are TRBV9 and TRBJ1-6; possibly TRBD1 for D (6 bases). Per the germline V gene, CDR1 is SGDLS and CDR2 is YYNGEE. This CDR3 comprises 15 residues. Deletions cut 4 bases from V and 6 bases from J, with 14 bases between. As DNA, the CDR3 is TGTGCCAGCAGCCGTGCACAGGGAACTAATTCACCCCTCCACTTT. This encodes CASSRAQGTNSPLHF.

The CDR3 sequence: CASSSTTGTGEQYF. CDR3 DNA: TGTGCCAGCAGCTCAACGACAGGGACGGGCGAGCAGTACTTC. The V and J genes are TRBV7-2 and TRBJ2-7; the match to TRBD1 covers 7 bases. Germline V gene sequence: CDR1 SGHTA, CDR2 FQGNSA. CDR3 length: 14 amino acids. V lost 4 bases to trimming and J lost 6 bases; unmatched junction nucleotides: 9.

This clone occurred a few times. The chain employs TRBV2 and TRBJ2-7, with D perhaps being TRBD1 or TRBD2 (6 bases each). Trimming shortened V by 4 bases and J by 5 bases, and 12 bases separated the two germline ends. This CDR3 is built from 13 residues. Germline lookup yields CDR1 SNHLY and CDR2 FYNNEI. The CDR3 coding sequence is TGTGCCAGCAGTGCACAGGGCGGGGACGAGCAGTACTTC. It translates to CASSAQGGDEQYF.

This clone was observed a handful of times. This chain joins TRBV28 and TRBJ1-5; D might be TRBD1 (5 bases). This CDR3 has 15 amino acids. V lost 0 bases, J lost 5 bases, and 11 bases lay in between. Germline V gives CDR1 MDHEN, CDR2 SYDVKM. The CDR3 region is CASSLWGRADQPQHF. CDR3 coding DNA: TGTGCCAGCAGTTTATGGGGCAGGGCCGATCAGCCCCAGCATTTT.

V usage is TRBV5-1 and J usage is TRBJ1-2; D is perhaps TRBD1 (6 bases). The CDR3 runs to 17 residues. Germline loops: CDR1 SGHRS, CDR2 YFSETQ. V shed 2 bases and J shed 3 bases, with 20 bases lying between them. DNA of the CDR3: TGCGCCAGCAGCTTTTCCCCTGGGCGGGGGGCTGACTATGGCTACACCTTC. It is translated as CASSFSPGRGADYGYTF.

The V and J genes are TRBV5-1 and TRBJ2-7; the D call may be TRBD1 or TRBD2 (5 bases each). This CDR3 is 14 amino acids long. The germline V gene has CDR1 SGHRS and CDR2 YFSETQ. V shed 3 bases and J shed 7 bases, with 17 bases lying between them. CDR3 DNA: TGCGCCAGCAGCTGGCTACAGGACTCGGGGGAGCAGTACTTC. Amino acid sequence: CASSWLQDSGEQYF.

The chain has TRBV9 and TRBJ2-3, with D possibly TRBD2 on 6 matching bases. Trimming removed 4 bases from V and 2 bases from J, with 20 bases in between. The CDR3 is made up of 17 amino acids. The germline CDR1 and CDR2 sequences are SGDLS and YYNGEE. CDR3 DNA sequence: TGTGCCAGCAGCCCCCGGTGGGGTAGCGGAAACACAGATACGCAGTATTTT. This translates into CASSPRWGSGNTDTQYF.

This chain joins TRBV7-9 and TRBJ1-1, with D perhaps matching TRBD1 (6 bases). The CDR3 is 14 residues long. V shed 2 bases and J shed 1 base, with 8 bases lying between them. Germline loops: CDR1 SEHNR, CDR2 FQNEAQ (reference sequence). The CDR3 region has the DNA TGTGCCAGCAGCTTACAACAGGGGAACACTGAAGCTTTCTTT. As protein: CASSLQQGNTEAFF.

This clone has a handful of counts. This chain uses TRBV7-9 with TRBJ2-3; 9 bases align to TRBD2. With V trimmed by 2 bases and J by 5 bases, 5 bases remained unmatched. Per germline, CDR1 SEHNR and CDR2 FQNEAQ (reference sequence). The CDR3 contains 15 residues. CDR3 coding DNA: TGTGCCAGCAGCTTAATTAGCGGGAGAATAGATACGCAGTATTTT. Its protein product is CASSLISGRIDTQYF.

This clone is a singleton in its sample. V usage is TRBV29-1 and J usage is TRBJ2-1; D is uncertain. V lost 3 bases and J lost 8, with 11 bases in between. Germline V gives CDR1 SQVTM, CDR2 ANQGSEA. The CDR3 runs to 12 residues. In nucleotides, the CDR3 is TGCAGCGTTGATGCTGGGTGGGATGAGCAGTTCTTC. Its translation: CSVDAGWDEQFF.

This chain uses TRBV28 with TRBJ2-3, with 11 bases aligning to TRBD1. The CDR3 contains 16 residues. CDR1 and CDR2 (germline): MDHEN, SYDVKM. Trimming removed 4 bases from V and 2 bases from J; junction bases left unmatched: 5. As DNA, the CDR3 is TGTGCCAGCAGTTCCGGGACAGGGGGTCCCACAGATACGCAGTATTTT. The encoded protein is CASSSGTGGPTDTQYF.

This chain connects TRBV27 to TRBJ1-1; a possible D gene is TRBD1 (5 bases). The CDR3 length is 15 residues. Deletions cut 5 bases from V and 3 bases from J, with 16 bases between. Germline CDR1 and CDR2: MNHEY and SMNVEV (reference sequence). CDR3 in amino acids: CASSGLGEVHTEAFF. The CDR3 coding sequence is TGTGCCAGCAGTGGTTTAGGGGAGGTTCACACTGAAGCTTTCTTT.

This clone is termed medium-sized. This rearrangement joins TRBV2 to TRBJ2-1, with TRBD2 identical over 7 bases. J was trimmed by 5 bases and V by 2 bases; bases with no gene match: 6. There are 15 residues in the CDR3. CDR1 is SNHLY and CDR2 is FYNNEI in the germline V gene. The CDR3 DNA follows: TGTGCCAGCAGTGAACTAGCGGAGAGCAACAATGAGCAGTTCTTC. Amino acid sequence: CASSELAESNNEQFF.

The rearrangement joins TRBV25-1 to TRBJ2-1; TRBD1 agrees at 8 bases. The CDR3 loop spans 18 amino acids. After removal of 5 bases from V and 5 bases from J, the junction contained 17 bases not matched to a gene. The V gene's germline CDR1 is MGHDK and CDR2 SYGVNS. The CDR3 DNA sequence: TGTGCCAGCAGTATCCACAGGGGGACTCAGCTCGGCCACAATGAGCAGTTCTTC. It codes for CASSIHRGTQLGHNEQFF.

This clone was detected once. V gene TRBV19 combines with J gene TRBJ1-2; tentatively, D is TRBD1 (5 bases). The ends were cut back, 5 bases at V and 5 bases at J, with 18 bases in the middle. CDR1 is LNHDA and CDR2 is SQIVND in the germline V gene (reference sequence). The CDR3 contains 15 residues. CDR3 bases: TGTGCCAGTAGTCGCCGGGAGGGGCCGACATATGGCTACACCTTC. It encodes CASSRREGPTYGYTF.

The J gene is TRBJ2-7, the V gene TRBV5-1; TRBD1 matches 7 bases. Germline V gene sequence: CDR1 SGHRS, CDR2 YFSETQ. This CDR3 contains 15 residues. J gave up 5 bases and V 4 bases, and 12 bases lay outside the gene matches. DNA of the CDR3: TGCGCCAGCAGCCCAGCCCGACAGGGAATTGACGAGCAGTACTTC. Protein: CASSPARQGIDEQYF.